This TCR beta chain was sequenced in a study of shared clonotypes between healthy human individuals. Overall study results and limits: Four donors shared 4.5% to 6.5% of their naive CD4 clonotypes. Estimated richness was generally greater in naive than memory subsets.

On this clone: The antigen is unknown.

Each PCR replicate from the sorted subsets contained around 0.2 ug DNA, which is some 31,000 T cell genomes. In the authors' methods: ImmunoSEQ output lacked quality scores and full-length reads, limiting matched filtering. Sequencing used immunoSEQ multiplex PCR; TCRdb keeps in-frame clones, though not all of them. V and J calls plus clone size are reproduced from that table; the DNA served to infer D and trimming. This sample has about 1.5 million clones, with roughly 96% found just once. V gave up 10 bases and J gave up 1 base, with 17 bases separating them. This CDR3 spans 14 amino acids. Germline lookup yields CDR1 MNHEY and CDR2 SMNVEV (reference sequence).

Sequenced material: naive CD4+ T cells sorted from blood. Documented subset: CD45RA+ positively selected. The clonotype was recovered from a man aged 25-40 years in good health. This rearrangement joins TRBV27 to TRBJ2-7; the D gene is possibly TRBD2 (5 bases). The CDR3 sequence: CATRVPGSSYEQYF. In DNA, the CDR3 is TGTGCCACCCGCGTGCCGGGGAGTTCCTACGAGCAGTACTTC.